One and the same sample provided the 32 T cell receptor beta chains below, sequenced in a study of blood T cell repertoires in COVID-19. Libraries were prepared by immunoSEQ multiplex PCR; TCRdb keeps only in-frame clonotypes and omits some of them. The sample shows fewer than 150,000 clones, approximately 78% of them seen only once. Sequenced sample: peripheral blood. The receptors derive from a man aged 60 to 69 who had recovered from COVID-19.

The gene calls are TRBV2 and TRBJ2-2; D not resolved. V lost 3 bases to trimming and J lost 4 bases, with 9 bases between them. The CDR3 is 14 amino acids. Germline V CDR1 and CDR2: SNHLY, FYNNEI. CDR3 sequence: CASSEGRSTGELFF. CDR3 DNA: TGTGCCAGCAGTGAGGGTAGGAGCACCGGGGAGCTGTTTTTT.

A word on this clone: In the same sample, other DNA sequences code for this CDR3. This sequence joins TRBV7-2 and TRBJ2-1, with TRBD1 identical over 7 bases. Per germline, CDR1 SGHTA and CDR2 FQGNSA. The ends lost 5 bases at V and 6 bases at J; junction bases unmatched: 4. The CDR3 has 13 amino acids. DNA for the CDR3: TGTGCCAGCAGCCCCAGACAGGGCAATGAGCAGTTCTTC. This gives the protein CASSPRQGNEQFF. Drawing the rest from reference TRBV7-2 and TRBJ2-1, the complete variable domain is GAGVSQSPSNKVTEKGKDVELRCDPISGHTALYWYRQSLGQGLEFLIYFQGNSAPDKSGLPSDRFSAERTGGSVSTLTIQRTQQEDSAVYLCASSPRQGNEQFFGPGTRLTVL.

This chain joins TRBV5-4 and TRBJ2-5; D is uncertain. Trimming stripped 0 bases from V and 1 base from J, with 7 bases between. The germline gives CDR1 SGHNT, CDR2 YYREEE (reference sequence). There are 14 residues in the CDR3. CDR3 DNA: TGTGCCAGCAGCTTGGCTGGCAGCCAAGAGACCCAGTACTTC. It encodes CASSLAGSQETQYF.

The chain employs TRBV5-1 and TRBJ2-3; 7 bases fit TRBD2. This CDR3 comprises 14 residues. Per germline, CDR1 SGHRS and CDR2 YFSETQ. V shed 2 bases and J 2 bases; nucleotides not matched to a gene: 2. The CDR3, as DNA: TGCGCCAGCAGCTTCGGACTAGTCACAGATACGCAGTATTTT. Amino acids: CASSFGLVTDTQYF.

V usage is TRBV7-6 and J usage is TRBJ1-1, with D perhaps matching TRBD1 (5 bases). This CDR3 spans 15 amino acids. The germline CDR1 and CDR2 sequences are SGHVS and FNYEAQ. V lost 5 bases and J lost 2, with 15 bases in between. CDR3 loop: CASSKEAGVNTEAFF. The CDR3 nucleotides read TGTGCCAGCAGCAAGGAGGCGGGGGTTAACACTGAAGCTTTCTTT.

The gene calls are TRBV18 and TRBJ2-5; the match to TRBD2 covers 9 bases. This CDR3 spans 13 amino acids. J was trimmed by 8 bases and V by 3 bases; bases with no gene match: 4. CDR1 KGHSH and CDR2 LQKENI come from the germline V gene. CDR3 nucleotide sequence: TGTGCCAGCTCACCGGGACTAGCTGGAACCCAGTACTTC. Its translation: CASSPGLAGTQYF.

The chain uses TRBV5-1 and TRBJ2-5, with 12 bases identical to TRBD2. V lost 3 bases and J lost 2; bases outside the gene matches: 8. This CDR3 is built from 17 residues. In germline, CDR1 is SGHRS, CDR2 YFSETQ. For the CDR3, the DNA is TGCGCCAGCAGCTCTCGGCCACTAGCGGGGGGACAAGAGACCCAGTACTTC. It is translated as CASSSRPLAGGQETQYF. The whole variable domain, filled in from reference TRBV5-1 and TRBJ2-5, reads KAGVTQTPRYLIKTRGQQVTLSCSPISGHRSVSWYQQTPGQGLQFLFEYFSETQRNKGNFPGRFSGRQFSNSRSEMNVSTLELGDSALYLCASSSRPLAGGQETQYFGPGTRLLVL.

The chain carries TRBV9 and TRBJ2-7; 8 positions agree with TRBD1. J lost 5 bases, V lost 2 bases, and 3 bases had no gene match. CDR1 and CDR2 (germline): SGDLS, YYNGEE. The length of the CDR3 is 13 residues. The CDR3 bases are TGTGCCAGCAGCGTCTCGGACAGGGACGAGCAGTACTTC. Protein: CASSVSDRDEQYF.

The CDR3 here is CATSDPLSTSADTQYF. CDR3 coding DNA: TGTGCCACCAGTGACCCCCTCTCGACTAGCGCAGATACGCAGTATTTT. This chain joins TRBV24-1 and TRBJ2-3; 8 positions agree with TRBD2. This CDR3 contains 16 residues. Germline V gives CDR1 KGHDR, CDR2 SFDVKD. Trimming took 4 bases from V and 4 from J; bases not matched to a gene: 9.

The chain links TRBV7-2 to TRBJ1-2; D remains ambiguous. The CDR3 covers 15 residues. V was trimmed by 5 bases and J by 4 bases, leaving 17 bases between them. CDR1 SGHTA and CDR2 FQGNSA come from the germline V gene. The CDR3 coding sequence is TGTGCCAGCAGCGCGCCCACAACCGGAGGCTATGGCTACACCTTC. Translated: CASSAPTTGGYGYTF.

V gene TRBV6-6 combines with J gene TRBJ1-6; tentatively, D is TRBD1 (6 bases). The CDR3 loop spans 15 amino acids. Trimming cost V 6 bases and J 3 bases, with 12 bases left between them. Germline values: CDR1 MNHNY, CDR2 SVGAGI (reference sequence). CDR3 sequence: CASRVSGDYNSPLHF. Here the CDR3 DNA reads TGTGCCAGCAGGGTCTCAGGGGACTATAATTCACCCCTCCACTTT.

The rearrangement joins TRBV6-5 to TRBJ2-1, with 12 bases matching TRBD2. The V gene's germline CDR1 is MNHEY and CDR2 SVGAGI. The CDR3 is 15 residues long. V was pared by 6 bases and J by 8 bases, with 8 bases of the junction left unmatched. The CDR3 nucleotides are TGTGCCAGCAGCCCCGGGACTAGCGGGCCCTATGAGCAGTTCTTC. As protein: CASSPGTSGPYEQFF.

The chain couples TRBV6-6 to TRBJ2-3; D is possibly TRBD1 (8 bases). The CDR3 contains 15 residues. V was cut by 0 bases and J by 4 bases, with 11 bases left in between. Germline V gene data show CDR1 as MNHNY and CDR2 as SVGAGI (reference sequence). The CDR3 reads CASSYSQGGPDTQYF. The CDR3, as DNA: TGTGCCAGCAGTTACTCACAGGGGGGGCCAGATACGCAGTATTTT.

The sample holds one count of this clone. The gene calls are TRBV7-2 and TRBJ2-3; D is possibly TRBD2 (5 bases). From germline, CDR1 is SGHTA and CDR2 FQGNSA. The CDR3 length is 16 residues. Trimming took off 1 base at V and 4 bases at J, with 15 bases between the two ends. The CDR3 DNA follows: TGTGCCAGCAGCTTAGTTGGCGGGCAGACGGCAGATACGCAGTATTTT. Protein product: CASSLVGGQTADTQYF.

This sequence joins TRBV7-9 and TRBJ1-2, with D possibly matching TRBD1 (6 bases). Trimming removed 7 bases at V and 7 bases at J, with 19 bases between. Germline CDR1 reads SEHNR; CDR2 reads FQNEAQ (reference sequence). CDR3 size: 14 residues. CDR3 in DNA: TGTGCCAGCACCCCTAGCGGGGGGCGCTCTGGCTACACCTTC. It encodes CASTPSGGRSGYTF.

The V and J genes are TRBV15 and TRBJ1-2, with D unclear. Between the trimmed V and J ends, which lost 4 bases and 2 bases, there was a span of 8 bases. Germline V gene data show CDR1 as LNHNV and CDR2 as YYDKDF (reference sequence). This CDR3 is built from 13 residues. The CDR3 reads CATSTTENYGYTF. The CDR3 nucleotides read TGTGCCACCAGCACAACGGAGAACTATGGCTACACCTTC.

This chain connects TRBV20-1 to TRBJ2-1; 9 positions match TRBD2. Germline V gene sequence: CDR1 DFQATT, CDR2 SNEGSKA (reference sequence). Trimming took 3 bases from V and 10 from J; bases not matched to a gene: 16. CDR3 length: 16 amino acids. The DNA for the CDR3 is TGCAGTGCTAGTTTAGACATCAAGCGGGAGGTGGCCGAGCAGTTCTTC. Its protein is CSASLDIKREVAEQFF.

This clone was counted once. The chain links TRBV29-1 to TRBJ2-6; D may be TRBD2 (5 bases). Deletions cut 1 base from V and 4 bases from J, with 11 bases between. The CDR3 has 15 amino acids. In germline, CDR1 is SQVTM, CDR2 ANQGSEA. DNA of the CDR3: TGCAGCGTTGAAGCCCGTCCGGGAGGGGCCAACGTCCTGACTTTC. Its protein product is CSVEARPGGANVLTF.

The CDR3 loop is CASSLGGGVNQPQHF. In DNA, the CDR3 is TGTGCCAGCAGCTTAGGGGGGGGCGTCAATCAGCCCCAGCATTTT. J is TRBJ1-5 and V is TRBV7-2; a weak D match, TRBD1 (6 bases). CDR3 length: 15 residues. The V gene's germline CDR1 is SGHTA and CDR2 FQGNSA. Trimming removed 1 base from V and 3 bases from J, with 10 bases in between. Drawing the rest from reference TRBV7-2 and TRBJ1-5, the complete variable domain is GAGVSQSPSNKVTEKGKDVELRCDPISGHTALYWYRQSLGQGLEFLIYFQGNSAPDKSGLPSDRFSAERTGGSVSTLTIQRTQQEDSAVYLCASSLGGGVNQPQHFGDGTRLSIL.

The rearrangement uses TRBV10-2 and TRBJ1-5; D uncertain. The CDR3 has 14 residues. CDR1 and CDR2 from the germline V gene are WSHSY and SAAADI. V lost 2 bases, J lost 2 bases, and 7 bases lay in between. This chain's CDR3 is CASSEQRGNQPQHF. CDR3 bases: TGCGCCAGCAGTGAGCAGAGGGGCAATCAGCCCCAGCATTTT.

The chain has TRBV18 and TRBJ2-7; 8 positions agree with TRBD2. V trimming: 3 bases; J trimming: 6 bases; junction bases outside the gene matches: 7. The CDR3 length is 14 residues. Germline values: CDR1 KGHSH, CDR2 LQKENI. The CDR3 reads CASSPGGGGREQYF. The CDR3 DNA is TGTGCCAGCTCACCCGGCGGCGGGGGGCGCGAGCAGTACTTC.

V gene TRBV5-5 combines with J gene TRBJ2-5; 8 bases agree with TRBD2. The CDR3 is made up of 16 amino acids. Germline lookup yields CDR1 SGHKS and CDR2 YYEKEE (reference sequence). J was trimmed by 0 bases and V by 0 bases; bases with no gene match: 4. The CDR3 protein is CASSLGLAGNQETQYF. CDR3 sequence (DNA): TGTGCCAGCAGCTTGGGGCTAGCGGGCAACCAAGAGACCCAGTACTTC.

The chain combines TRBV24-1 with TRBJ1-2; TRBD1 aligns across 8 bases. J lost 3 bases, V lost 4 bases, and 6 bases had no gene match. Germline V gene lookup returns CDR1 KGHDR and CDR2 SFDVKD. The CDR3 has 15 amino acids. The CDR3 is CATSDQTGEDYGYTF. Here the CDR3 DNA reads TGTGCCACCAGTGACCAGACAGGGGAGGACTATGGCTACACCTTC.

Comments on this clone: Distinct nucleotide sequences in the sample also encode this CDR3. V and J are TRBV7-9 and TRBJ1-5; D is undetermined. CDR1 is SEHNR and CDR2 is FQNEAQ in the germline V gene (reference sequence). This CDR3 comprises 13 residues. The germline V and J ends were trimmed by 5 bases and 6 bases, with 11 bases remaining between them. The CDR3 DNA is TGTGCCAGCAGCCCGGGGTCGGGTCAGCCCCAGCATTTT. Protein sequence: CASSPGSGQPQHF. Full variable domain (remainder filled in from reference TRBV7-9 and TRBJ1-5): DTGVSQNPRHKITKRGQNVTFRCDPISEHNRLYWYRQTLGQGPEFLTYFQNEAQLEKSRLLSDRFSAERPKGSFSTLEIQRTEQGDSAMYLCASSPGSGQPQHFGDGTRLSIL.

The chain recombines TRBV6-6 with TRBJ1-6; 7 bases agree with TRBD1. V shed 5 bases, J shed 5 bases, and the junction held 12 bases outside the gene matches. CDR3 length: 17 amino acids. CDR1 is MNHNY, CDR2 SVGAGI, per germline (reference sequence). The CDR3 nucleotides read TGTGCCAGCAGTCCCCCCGACAGGGCGGCAAATAATTCACCCCTCCACTTT. Translated: CASSPPDRAANNSPLHF.

The chain employs TRBV6-2 or TRBV6-3 and TRBJ2-1; TRBD1 is a possible D gene (5 bases). CDR3 length: 15 amino acids. The germline V gene has CDR1 MNHEY and CDR2 SVGEGT. Trimming removed 6 bases at V and 1 base at J, with 13 bases between. The CDR3 here is CASSRLRGSYNEQFF. DNA for the CDR3: TGTGCCAGCAGCCGACTTAGGGGTTCCTACAATGAGCAGTTCTTC.

As for this clone: In the same sample, other DNA sequences code for this CDR3. The chain couples TRBV6-5 to TRBJ1-6; D may be TRBD1 (6 bases). Germline CDR1 MNHEY, CDR2 SVGAGI. The CDR3 spans 13 residues. V was pared by 5 bases and J by 7 bases, with 9 bases between. As DNA, the CDR3 is TGTGCCAGCAGTCCAGGGGTGAATTCACCCCTCCACTTT. This gives the protein CASSPGVNSPLHF.

The chain employs TRBV9 and TRBJ2-5; possibly TRBD2 for D (5 bases). V gave up 4 bases and J gave up 4 bases, with 17 bases separating them. The CDR3 runs to 15 residues. Germline assignment: CDR1 SGDLS and CDR2 YYNGEE. In DNA, the CDR3 is TGTGCCAGCAGCCTAGGGAGCCTTCTTTCAGAGACCCAGTACTTC. It codes for CASSLGSLLSETQYF.

The rearrangement links TRBV27 to TRBJ1-6; the D is unclear. Germline V lookup: CDR1 MNHEY, CDR2 SMNVEV (reference sequence). CDR3 size: 20 residues. V dropped 4 bases and J dropped 0 bases, with 22 bases sitting between them. The CDR3 sequence: CASSSQPPGIQSSYNSPLHF. DNA for the CDR3: TGTGCCAGCAGTTCGCAACCCCCGGGGATTCAGAGCTCCTATAATTCACCCCTCCACTTT.

The genes are TRBV4-1 and TRBJ2-4, with D perhaps matching TRBD2 (5 bases). CDR1 is MGHRA and CDR2 is YSYEKL in the germline V gene. The V end lost 1 base, the J end lost 1 base, and 14 bases lay between the germline ends. CDR3 length equals 17 residues. DNA of the CDR3: TGCGCCAGCAGCCAAGGAGGGCAGGCTGGGGCCAAAAACATTCAGTACTTC. Encoded protein: CASSQGGQAGAKNIQYF.

The chain uses TRBV5-1 and TRBJ1-6; the match to TRBD1 covers 9 bases. The CDR3 length is 16 residues. Germline CDR1 is SGHRS and CDR2 is YFSETQ. Trimming removed 0 bases from V and 7 bases from J; junction bases left unmatched: 5. Written as DNA, the CDR3 is TGCGCCAGCAGCTTGGAAGGGACAGGGTCAAATTCACCCCTCCACTTT. Its translation: CASSLEGTGSNSPLHF.

The V and J genes are TRBV4-3 and TRBJ2-6; 12 positions match TRBD1. The CDR3 spans 19 residues. From germline, CDR1 is LGHNA and CDR2 YSLEER. The V and J ends lost 0 bases and 3 bases, in that order; junction bases with no gene match: 6. The CDR3 coding sequence is TGCGCCAGCAGCCAAGATCAGGGACAGGGGGCCTTTGGGGCCAACGTCCTGACTTTC. Encoded protein: CASSQDQGQGAFGANVLTF.